This TCR beta chain emerged from a study of T cells in Graves' hyperthyroidism and ophthalmopathy. Study information: Peripheral blood sampling occurred at initial diagnosis, before any treatment.

V was pared by 2 bases and J by 8 bases, with 12 bases between. Germline CDR1 is MNHEY and CDR2 is SVGEGT. CDR3 size: 13 residues. Amplification targeted TCR beta CDR3 regions from RNA transcripts. The HTBI primer set drove a first-round RT-PCR of the TCR CDR3. MiXCR, applied by TCRdb to the multiplex PCR reads, yields one record per CDR3 protein. In the table there are a few hundred thousand distinct CDR3 sequences, roughly 18% of which are singletons. Points from the study as a whole: Ophthalmopathy and stable hyperthyroidism were separated by a 13 V-J model.

Turning to this clonotype: Its antigen is as yet unknown.

The sequence derives from a young man with Graves' ophthalmopathy. The gene calls are TRBV6-2 or TRBV6-3 and TRBJ1-2; D not resolved. The source material was blood. CDR3 sequence (DNA): TGTGCCAGCAGTTACGGAAGTTTGAGGGGCTACACCTTC. Protein: CASSYGSLRGYTF.